The present T cell receptor (beta chain) was sequenced within a study of T cell responses to AZD1222 COVID-19 vaccine. Study-wide results and caveats: Seropositivity was recorded at baseline in only a handful of AZD1222 recipients.

This CDR3 is 17 amino acids long. Germline lookup yields CDR1 SEHNR and CDR2 FQNEAQ (reference sequence). Trimming took 3 bases from V and 0 from J, leaving 15 bases between them. Notes on this clone: Its antigen is unidentified.

Produced via immunoSEQ multiplex PCR; TCRdb's table is partial and in-frame only. The table lists around 96,000 clones, about 88% of them singletons. V gene TRBV7-9 combines with J gene TRBJ1-5; possible D gene TRBD1, 6 bases. Source: peripheral blood, taken on day 0 of AZD1222 vaccination. This clonotype was sampled from an adult in good health. The CDR3 DNA is TGTGCCAGCAGCTTGGTCGGACAGAGCTATAGCAATCAGCCCCAGCATTTT. Translated: CASSLVGQSYSNQPQHF. Based on the CDR3 plus reference TRBV7-9 and TRBJ1-5, the full variable domain is DTGVSQNPRHKITKRGQNVTFRCDPISEHNRLYWYRQTLGQGPEFLTYFQNEAQLEKSRLLSDRFSAERPKGSFSTLEIQRTEQGDSAMYLCASSLVGQSYSNQPQHFGDGTRLSIL.